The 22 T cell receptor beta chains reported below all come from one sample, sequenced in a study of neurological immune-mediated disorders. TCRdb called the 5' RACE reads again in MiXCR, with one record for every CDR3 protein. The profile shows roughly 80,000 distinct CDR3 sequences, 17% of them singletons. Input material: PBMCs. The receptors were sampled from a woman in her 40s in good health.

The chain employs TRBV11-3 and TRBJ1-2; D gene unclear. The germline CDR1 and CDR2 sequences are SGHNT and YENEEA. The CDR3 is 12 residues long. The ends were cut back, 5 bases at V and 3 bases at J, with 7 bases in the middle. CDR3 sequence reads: CASSGAYYGYTF. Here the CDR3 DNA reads TGTGCCAGCAGCGGTGCCTACTATGGCTACACCTTC.

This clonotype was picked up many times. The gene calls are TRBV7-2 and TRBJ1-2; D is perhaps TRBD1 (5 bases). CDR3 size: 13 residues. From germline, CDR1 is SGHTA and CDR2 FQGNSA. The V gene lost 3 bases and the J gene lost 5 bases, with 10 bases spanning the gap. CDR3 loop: CASSFGTRYGYTF. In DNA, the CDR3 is TGTGCCAGCAGCTTCGGGACGAGATATGGCTACACCTTC.

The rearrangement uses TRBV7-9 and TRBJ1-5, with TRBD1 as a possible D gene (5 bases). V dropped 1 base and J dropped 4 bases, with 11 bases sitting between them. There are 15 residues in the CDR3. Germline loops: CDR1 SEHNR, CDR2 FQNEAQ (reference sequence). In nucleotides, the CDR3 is TGTGCCAGCAGCTTAGGTAGGGGTAGGAATCAGCCCCAGCATTTT. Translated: CASSLGRGRNQPQHF.

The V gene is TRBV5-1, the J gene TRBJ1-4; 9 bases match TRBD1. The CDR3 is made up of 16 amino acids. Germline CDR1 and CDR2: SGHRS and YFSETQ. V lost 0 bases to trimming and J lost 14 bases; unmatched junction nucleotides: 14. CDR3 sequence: CASSLDSPGQGHKLFF. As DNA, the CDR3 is TGCGCCAGCAGCTTGGATTCCCCGGGACAGGGACATAAGCTGTTTTTT.

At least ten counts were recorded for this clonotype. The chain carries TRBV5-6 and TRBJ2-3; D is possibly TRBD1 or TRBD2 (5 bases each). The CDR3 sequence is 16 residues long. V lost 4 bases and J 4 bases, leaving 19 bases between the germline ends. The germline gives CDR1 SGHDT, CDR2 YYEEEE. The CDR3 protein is CASSPEIGTESDTQYF. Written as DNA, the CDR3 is TGTGCCAGCAGCCCGGAGATCGGGACCGAATCAGATACGCAGTATTTT.

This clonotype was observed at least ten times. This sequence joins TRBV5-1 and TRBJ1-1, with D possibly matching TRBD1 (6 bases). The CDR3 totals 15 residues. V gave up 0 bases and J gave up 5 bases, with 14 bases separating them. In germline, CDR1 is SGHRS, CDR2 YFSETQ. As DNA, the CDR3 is TGCGCCAGCAGCTTGGGTCAGGGGCTGGAGACTGAAGCTTTCTTT. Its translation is CASSLGQGLETEAFF.

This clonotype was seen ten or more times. The CDR3 protein is CASSQRDGRDEQFF. Here the CDR3 DNA reads TGCGCCAGCAGCCAACGGGACGGACGTGATGAGCAGTTCTTC. This chain links TRBV4-3 with TRBJ2-1; D is perhaps TRBD1 or TRBD2 (5 bases each). Germline V gene lookup returns CDR1 LGHNA and CDR2 YSLEER. The CDR3 runs to 14 residues. Trimming removed 2 bases from V and 8 bases from J, with 13 bases in between.

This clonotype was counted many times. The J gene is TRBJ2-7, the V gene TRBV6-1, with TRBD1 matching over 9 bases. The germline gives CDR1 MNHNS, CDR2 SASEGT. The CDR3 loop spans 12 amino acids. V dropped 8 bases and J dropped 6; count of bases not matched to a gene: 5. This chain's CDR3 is CASSGQGPEQYV. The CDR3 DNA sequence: TGTGCCAGCTCGGGACAGGGACCCGAGCAGTACGTC.

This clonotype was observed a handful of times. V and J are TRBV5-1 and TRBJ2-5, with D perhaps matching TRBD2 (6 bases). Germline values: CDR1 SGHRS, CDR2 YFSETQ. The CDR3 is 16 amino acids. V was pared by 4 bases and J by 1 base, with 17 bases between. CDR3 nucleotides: TGCGCCAGCAGCGCCTCGCTGAGTAGCGGCCAAGAGACCCAGTACTTC. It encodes CASSASLSSGQETQYF.

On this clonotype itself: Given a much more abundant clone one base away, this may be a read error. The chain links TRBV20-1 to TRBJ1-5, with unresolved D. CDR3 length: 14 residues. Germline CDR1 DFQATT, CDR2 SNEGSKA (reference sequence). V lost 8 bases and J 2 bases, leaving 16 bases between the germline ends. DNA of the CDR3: TGCAGTACAAACGAGAACATCGGCAATCAGCCCCAGCATTTT. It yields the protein CSTNENIGNQPQHF.

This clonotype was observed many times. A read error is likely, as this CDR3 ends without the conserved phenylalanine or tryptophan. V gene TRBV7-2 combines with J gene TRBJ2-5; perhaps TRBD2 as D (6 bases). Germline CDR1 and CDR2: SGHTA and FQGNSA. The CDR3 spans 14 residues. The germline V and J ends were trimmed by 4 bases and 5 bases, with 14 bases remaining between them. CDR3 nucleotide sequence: TGTGCCAGCAGCTGGACCGGGGAGGTGGAGACCCAGTACTTA. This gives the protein CASSWTGEVETQYL.

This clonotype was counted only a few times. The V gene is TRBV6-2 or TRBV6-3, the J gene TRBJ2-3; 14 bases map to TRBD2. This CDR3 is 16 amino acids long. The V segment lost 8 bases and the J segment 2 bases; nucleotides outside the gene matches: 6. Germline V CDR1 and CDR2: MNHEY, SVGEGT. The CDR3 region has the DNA TGTGCCAGCTGGGGACTAGCGGGGGCACTCACAGATACGCAGTATTTT. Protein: CASWGLAGALTDTQYF.

The CDR3 here is CASSQQPFPEKLFF. CDR3 nucleotide sequence: TGTGCCAGCAGTCAACAGCCATTCCCTGAAAAACTGTTTTTT. This chain connects TRBV6-2 or TRBV6-3 to TRBJ1-4; D not certain. Germline loops: CDR1 MNHEY, CDR2 SVGEGT. The CDR3 is 14 amino acids. V was clipped by 5 bases and J by 7 bases, with 14 bases between them.

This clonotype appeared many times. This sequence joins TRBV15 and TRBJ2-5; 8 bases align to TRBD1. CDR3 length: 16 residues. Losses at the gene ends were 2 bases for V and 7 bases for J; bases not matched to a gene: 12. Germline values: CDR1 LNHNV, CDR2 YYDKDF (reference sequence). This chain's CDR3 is CATSRQVVQGAGTQYF. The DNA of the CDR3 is TGTGCCACCAGCAGACAAGTCGTGCAGGGGGCTGGGACCCAGTACTTC.

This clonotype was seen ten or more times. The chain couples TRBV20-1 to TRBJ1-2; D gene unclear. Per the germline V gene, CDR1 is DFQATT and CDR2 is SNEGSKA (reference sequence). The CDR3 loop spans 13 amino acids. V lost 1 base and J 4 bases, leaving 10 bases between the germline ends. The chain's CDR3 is CSARVEETYGYTF. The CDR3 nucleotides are TGCAGTGCTAGAGTGGAGGAGACCTATGGCTACACCTTC.

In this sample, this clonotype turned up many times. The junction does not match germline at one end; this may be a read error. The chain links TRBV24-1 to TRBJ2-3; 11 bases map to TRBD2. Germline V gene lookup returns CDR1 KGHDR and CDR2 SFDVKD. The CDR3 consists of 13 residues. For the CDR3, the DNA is TGTGCCACCAGTGACCCTAGCGGGGGGTCGACCTCTTTT. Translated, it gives CATSDPSGGSTSF.

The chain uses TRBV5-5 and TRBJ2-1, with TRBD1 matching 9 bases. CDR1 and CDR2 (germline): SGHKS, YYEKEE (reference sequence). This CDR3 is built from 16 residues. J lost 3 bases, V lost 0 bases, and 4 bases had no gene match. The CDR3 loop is CASSLGTGGIYNEQFF. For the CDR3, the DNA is TGTGCCAGCAGCTTGGGAACAGGGGGCATCTACAATGAGCAGTTCTTC.

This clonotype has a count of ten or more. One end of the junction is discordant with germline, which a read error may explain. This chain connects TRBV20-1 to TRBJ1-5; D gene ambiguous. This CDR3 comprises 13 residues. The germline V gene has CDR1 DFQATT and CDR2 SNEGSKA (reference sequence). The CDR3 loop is CSARDLSSQPQHF. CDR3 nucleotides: TGCAGTGCTAGAGATTTAAGCAGTCAGCCCCAGCATTTT.

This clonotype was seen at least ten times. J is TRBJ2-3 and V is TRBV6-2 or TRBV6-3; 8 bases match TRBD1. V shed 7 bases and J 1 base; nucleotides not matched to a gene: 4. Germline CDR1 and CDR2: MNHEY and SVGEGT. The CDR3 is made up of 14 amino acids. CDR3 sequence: CASTLDRGTDTQYF. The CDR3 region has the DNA TGTGCCAGCACCCTGGACAGGGGCACAGATACGCAGTATTTT.

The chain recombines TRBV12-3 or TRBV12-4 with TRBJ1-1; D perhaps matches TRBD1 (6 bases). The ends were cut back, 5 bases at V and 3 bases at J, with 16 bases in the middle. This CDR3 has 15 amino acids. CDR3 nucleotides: TGTGCCAGCAGTCCCGGGGGGGCCGGGGACACTGAAGCTTTCTTT. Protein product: CASSPGGAGDTEAFF.

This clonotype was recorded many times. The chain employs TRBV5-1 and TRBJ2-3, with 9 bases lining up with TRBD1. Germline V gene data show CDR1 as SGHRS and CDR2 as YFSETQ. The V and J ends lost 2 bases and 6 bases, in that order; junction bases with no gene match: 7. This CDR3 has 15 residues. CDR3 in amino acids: CASSFGDRDGDTQYF. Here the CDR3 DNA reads TGCGCCAGCAGCTTCGGGGACAGGGATGGGGATACGCAGTATTTT.

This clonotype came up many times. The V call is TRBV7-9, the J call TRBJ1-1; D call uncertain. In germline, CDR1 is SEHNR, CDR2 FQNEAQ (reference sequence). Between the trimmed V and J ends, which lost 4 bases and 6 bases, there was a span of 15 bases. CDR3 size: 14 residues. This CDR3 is CASSSEESGAEAFF. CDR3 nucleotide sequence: TGTGCCAGCAGCTCCGAAGAGTCGGGAGCTGAAGCTTTCTTT.